Below are 24 T cell receptor beta chains sequenced from a single sample in a study of T cells in women clearing cervical HPV infection. Produced via immunoSEQ multiplex PCR; TCRdb's table is partial and in-frame only. The sample has 36,000 or so clones; the top ten hold 1.7%. The source material was blood buffy coat. These receptors came from a woman between 18 and 69 years old with a cervical HPV16 infection that either progressed to CIN3+ or cleared (not recorded which).

Points on this clone: One junction end disagrees with the germline gene, perhaps due to a read error. The read ends 3 residues before the CDR3 terminus; that terminus is restored from the germline J gene. The chain combines TRBV4-2 with TRBJ1-6, with 7 bases that match TRBD1. Per germline, CDR1 LGHNA and CDR2 YNFKEQ. This CDR3 contains 15 residues. This chain's CDR3 is CASSQDRTEGSPLHF. The sequenced part of the CDR3 DNA is TGCGCCAGCAGCCAGGACAGGACGGAGGGTTCACCC.

As to this clone: The CDR3 goes on 3 residues after the read ends, and that part is filled in from the germline J gene. V gene TRBV13 combines with J gene TRBJ1-5, with 10 bases identical to TRBD1. This CDR3 contains 16 residues. In germline, CDR1 is PRHDT, CDR2 FYEKMQ (reference sequence). Trimming cost V 3 bases and J 0 bases; bases outside gene matches: 2. Partial CDR3 DNA: TGTGCCAGCAGCTTGCGGGACAGGGGTAGCAATCAGCCC. It translates to CASSLRDRGSNQP. The whole CDR3 sequence is CASSLRDRGSNQPQHF.

In the case of this clone: The read comes to an end 3 residues before the CDR3 does, leaving the germline J gene to fill in the end. The rearrangement links TRBV7-9 to TRBJ2-5; D assignment may be TRBD1 or TRBD2 (6 bases each). This CDR3 has 15 amino acids. CDR1 and CDR2 (germline): SEHNR, FQNEAQ (reference sequence). Deletions cut 3 bases from V and 1 base from J, with 12 bases between. This CDR3 reads CASSLEGQIQETQYF. The CDR3 bases that were read are TGTGCCAGCAGCTTGGAGGGACAAATCCAAGAGACC. The whole variable domain, remainder taken from reference TRBV7-9 and TRBJ2-5, is DTGVSQNPRHKITKRGQNVTFRCDPISEHNRLYWYRQTLGQGPEFLTYFQNEAQLEKSRLLSDRFSAERPKGSFSTLEIQRTEQGDSAMYLCASSLEGQIQETQYFGPGTRLLVL.

On this clone: The read terminates 3 residues ahead of where the CDR3 ends, so the germline J gene completes it. This sequence joins TRBV29-1 and TRBJ2-2, with TRBD2 matching 9 bases. Germline V lookup: CDR1 SQVTM, CDR2 ANQGSEA. V dropped 4 bases and J dropped 3; count of bases not matched to a gene: 6. This CDR3 contains 15 residues. The CDR3 bases that were read are TGCAGCGTTGTACCTAGCGGGGCAGACACCGGGGAG. Protein product: CSVVPSGADTGE. The whole CDR3 protein reads CSVVPSGADTGELFF.

A remark on this clone: The read ends 3 residues shy of where the CDR3 ends; the end is completed using the germline J gene. J is TRBJ1-1 and V is TRBV2; a possible D gene is TRBD1 (6 bases). Trimming took off 7 bases at V and 5 bases at J, with 20 bases between the two ends. This CDR3 contains 15 residues. Germline CDR1 reads SNHLY; CDR2 reads FYNNEI. CDR3 in amino acids: CASMLDSIPRTEAFF. The sequenced CDR3 bases are TGTGCCAGCATGTTGGACAGTATCCCGAGAACTGAA.

As to this clone: With the read ending 3 residues before the CDR3 end, the germline J gene is used to fill in that end. The J gene is TRBJ1-5, the V gene TRBV19, with D possibly matching TRBD1 (5 bases). Germline CDR1 reads LNHDA; CDR2 reads SQIVND (reference sequence). The V end lost 8 bases, the J end lost 5 bases, and 22 bases lay between the germline ends. This CDR3 contains 16 residues. The CDR3 loop reads CASQSPGREADQPQHF. The covered CDR3 bases are TGTGCCAGTCAATCGCCCGGCAGGGAGGCGGATCAGCCC.

On this clone: The read terminates 3 residues ahead of where the CDR3 ends, so the germline J gene completes it. The V gene is TRBV5-1, the J gene TRBJ1-2; a weak D match, TRBD1 (5 bases). The germline V gene encodes CDR1 SGHRS and CDR2 YFSETQ. CDR3 length equals 15 residues. The sequenced part of the CDR3 DNA is TGCGCCAGCAGCTTGGAGACGGGGGGGATCTACGAC. Amino acids: CASSLETGGIYD. The CDR3 in full is CASSLETGGIYDYTF.

For this clone: The CDR3 end lies 3 residues beyond the end of the read and is filled in from the germline J gene. The chain combines TRBV2 with TRBJ1-2; TRBD1 aligns across 7 bases. The CDR3 covers 13 residues. Germline V gene lookup returns CDR1 SNHLY and CDR2 FYNNEI. CDR3 bases read: TGTGCCAGCCAACTAAATATAGGGGGCGGC. This gives the protein CASQLNIGGG. The whole CDR3 is CASQLNIGGGYTF.

About this clone: The CDR3 end lies 3 residues beyond the end of the read and is filled in from the germline J gene. The V call is TRBV9, the J call TRBJ2-1, with 8 bases lining up with TRBD2. Per germline, CDR1 SGDLS and CDR2 YYNGEE. The CDR3 spans 16 residues. V dropped 4 bases and J dropped 7; count of bases not matched to a gene: 13. CDR3: CASSPPERGGRNEQFF. CDR3 bases read: TGTGCCAGCAGCCCACCTGAACGGGGGGGCCGGAATGAG.

As concerns this clone: The read terminates 3 residues ahead of where the CDR3 ends, so the germline J gene completes it. This chain connects TRBV5-8 to TRBJ1-2; D remains unclear. This CDR3 has 13 amino acids. Germline-derived CDR1 and CDR2 are SGHTS and YDEGEE. CDR3 region: CASSLSYLQGYTF. The CDR3 bases that were read are TGTGCCAGCAGCTTGTCTTACCTCCAGGGC.

Turning to this clone: The read ends 3 residues shy of where the CDR3 ends; the end is completed using the germline J gene. V gene TRBV7-6 combines with J gene TRBJ1-1; D is unclear. CDR1 SGHVS and CDR2 FNYEAQ come from the germline V gene. The ends were cut back, 5 bases at V and 2 bases at J, with 9 bases in the middle. The CDR3 spans 13 residues. This chain's CDR3 is CASSPEGNTEAFF. Partial CDR3 DNA: TGTGCCAGCAGCCCCGAAGGTAACACTGAA.

Turning to this clone: The CDR3 extends 3 residues past the end of the read, so its final part is completed from the germline J gene. The rearrangement uses TRBV18 and TRBJ1-1, with D possibly matching TRBD1 (5 bases). Germline CDR1 reads KGHSH; CDR2 reads LQKENI. There are 16 residues in the CDR3. The CDR3 region is CASSPMGVAGDETAFF. Incomplete CDR3 DNA: TGTGCCAGCTCACCGATGGGAGTAGCGGGGGACGAGACA.

To note about this clone: The sequence runs out 3 residues before the end of the CDR3; the remainder is reconstructed from the germline J gene. This rearrangement joins TRBV28 to TRBJ1-6; 7 bases are a match to TRBD1. This CDR3 has 14 amino acids. With V trimmed by 6 bases and J by 7 bases, 6 bases remained unmatched. The germline V gene has CDR1 MDHEN and CDR2 SYDVKM. CDR3 sequence reads: CASRGDSRNSPLHF. Incomplete CDR3 DNA: TGTGCCAGCAGAGGGGACAGTCGGAATTCACCC.

Points on this clone: The CDR3 goes on 3 residues after the read ends, and that part is filled in from the germline J gene. The chain couples TRBV20-1 to TRBJ2-7; a weak D match, TRBD1 (6 bases). CDR1 and CDR2 (germline): DFQATT, SNEGSKA (reference sequence). V lost 0 bases and J lost 3, with 15 bases in between. This CDR3 is 15 amino acids long. The CDR3 is CSAREVRDTYYEQYF. The sequenced CDR3 bases are TGCAGTGCTAGAGAGGTCAGGGACACATACTACGAG.

A note on this clone: The read ends 3 residues shy of where the CDR3 ends; the end is completed using the germline J gene. The chain recombines TRBV2 with TRBJ2-2, with D perhaps matching TRBD2 (5 bases). Germline values: CDR1 SNHLY, CDR2 FYNNEI. CDR3 length: 15 residues. Trimming removed 3 bases from V and 0 bases from J, with 8 bases in between. This CDR3 reads CASSDDYPNTGELFF. Partial CDR3 DNA: TGTGCCAGCAGTGACGACTACCCGAACACCGGGGAG.

The CDR3 protein is CSARSAGGVWTDTQYF. The CDR3 bases that were read are TGCAGTGCTAGATCGGCGGGGGGAGTGTGGACAGATACG. The V call is TRBV20-1, the J call TRBJ2-3, with TRBD2 identical over 8 bases. The read halts 3 residues ahead of the CDR3 end, with the missing end drawn from the germline J gene. The trim removed 2 bases at V and 3 bases at J, leaving 10 bases unmatched. The CDR3 is made up of 16 amino acids. From germline, CDR1 is DFQATT and CDR2 SNEGSKA (reference sequence).

On this clone itself: Sequencing ends 3 residues short of the CDR3 end; the germline J gene provides the rest. The chain joins TRBV5-1 to TRBJ2-7, with D maybe TRBD2 (6 bases). Germline lookup yields CDR1 SGHRS and CDR2 YFSETQ. V was cut by 0 bases and J by 5 bases, with 12 bases left in between. CDR3 size: 14 residues. The chain's CDR3 is CASSLGGGEDEQYF. The CDR3 DNA, read in part, is TGCGCCAGCAGCTTGGGTGGAGGGGAGGACGAG.

Turning to this clone: The read terminates 3 residues ahead of where the CDR3 ends, so the germline J gene completes it. The genes are TRBV6-1 and TRBJ1-2; 8 bases match TRBD1. Germline CDR1 is MNHNS and CDR2 is SASEGT. Trimming took 2 bases from V and 7 from J; bases not matched to a gene: 12. This CDR3 has 16 amino acids. CDR3 sequence reads: CASSELPGQGAGGYTF. CDR3 DNA, as far as it was read: TGTGCCAGCAGTGAATTGCCTGGACAGGGAGCAGGTGGC.

A word on this clone: The CDR3 end is not reached by the read, which stops 3 residues before it; the germline J gene fills it in. The chain couples TRBV18 to TRBJ1-6, with TRBD1 as a possible D gene (6 bases). Per germline, CDR1 KGHSH and CDR2 LQKENI. The CDR3 covers 20 residues. The V end lost 3 bases, the J end lost 0 bases, and 21 bases lay between the germline ends. CDR3 protein: CASSPAETTQGFSYNSPLHF. Partial CDR3 DNA: TGTGCCAGCTCACCGGCGGAGACGACACAGGGATTCTCCTATAATTCACCC.

Details on this clone: The read gets to within 3 residues of the CDR3 end, and the germline J gene fills in the rest. The chain is built from TRBV18 and TRBJ1-1; 7 bases are a match to TRBD1. The length of the CDR3 is 12 residues. V gave up 3 bases and J gave up 7 bases; unmatched junction bases: 2. Per germline, CDR1 KGHSH and CDR2 LQKENI. Partial CDR3 DNA: TGTGCCAGCTCACCTTCAGGGGGTGAA. Its protein product is CASSPSGGE. The entire CDR3 protein is CASSPSGGEAFF.

Remarks on this clone: The read ends 3 residues shy of where the CDR3 ends; the end is completed using the germline J gene. This chain uses TRBV20-1 with TRBJ2-1; 12 positions agree with TRBD2. Germline loops: CDR1 DFQATT, CDR2 SNEGSKA (reference sequence). The V segment lost 3 bases and the J segment 8 bases; nucleotides outside the gene matches: 8. CDR3 size: 15 residues. The CDR3 DNA, read in part, is TGCAGTGCTAGGCGGCTAGCGGGGGGGATTCATGAG. It yields the protein CSARRLAGGIHE. The entire CDR3 is CSARRLAGGIHEQFF.

On this clone itself: The read gets to within 3 residues of the CDR3 end, and the germline J gene fills in the rest. J is TRBJ2-5 and V is TRBV20-1, with TRBD1 matching 8 bases. The CDR3 length is 15 residues. Germline loops: CDR1 DFQATT, CDR2 SNEGSKA (reference sequence). J was trimmed by 7 bases and V by 1 base; bases with no gene match: 11. Partial CDR3 DNA: TGCAGTGCTAGAGGTTCAACAGGGGGACTGGGGACC. This translates into CSARGSTGGLGT. The full CDR3 sequence reads CSARGSTGGLGTQYF.

Remarks on this clone: The read ends 3 residues shy of where the CDR3 ends; the end is completed using the germline J gene. The chain employs TRBV20-1 and TRBJ2-5; D possibly corresponds to TRBD1 (7 bases). This CDR3 has 15 residues. In germline, CDR1 is DFQATT, CDR2 SNEGSKA (reference sequence). The CDR3 bases that were read are TGCAGTGCTCGCGCTCGGAGGGGGCCCACAGATACC. Protein product: CSARARRGPTDT. The CDR3, in full, reads CSARARRGPTDTQYF.

As concerns this clone: The read ends 3 residues early relative to the CDR3; the germline J gene fills the gap. The sample contains more than one DNA sequence encoding this CDR3. This rearrangement joins TRBV20-1 to TRBJ2-7; 14 bases map to TRBD2. Germline CDR1 and CDR2: DFQATT and SNEGSKA (reference sequence). This CDR3 has 17 residues. Losses at the gene ends were 5 bases for V and 3 bases for J; bases not matched to a gene: 12. The sequenced part of the CDR3 DNA is TGCAGTGCTTCTGGGACTAGCGGGGGACAGTATTTCTACGAG. Residues: CSASGTSGGQYFYE. In full, the CDR3 reads CSASGTSGGQYFYEQYF.